This TCR beta chain was identified during a study of cytomegalovirus exposure and HLA in healthy donors. The study, taken as a whole, reports: The study had only CMV serostatus as immune exposure information. Productive rates of about 87% or about 30% were seen for most TCR beta V segments in an earlier analysis.

The PCR used 60 Vbeta and 13 Jbeta primers. Repertoires were generated with immunoSEQ multiplex PCR, while TCRdb's copy carries only in-frame clones and drops some. Among more than 60,000 clones listed, around 76% were seen once. This clone was counted a single time. Its antigen is undetermined. Germline V CDR1 and CDR2: SGHRS, YFSETQ. The CDR3 sequence is 16 residues long. Trimming stripped 4 bases from V and 1 base from J, with 12 bases between. This sequence originates from a man between 18 and 35 years old in good health and CMV-seronegative. The specimen sequenced was PBMCs. The chain links TRBV5-1 to TRBJ1-6; a possible D gene is TRBD1 (6 bases). Written as DNA, the CDR3 is TGCGCCAGCAGCCCTCACACAGGGTCCTATAATTCACCCCTCCACTTT. It yields the protein CASSPHTGSYNSPLHF.